This T cell receptor beta chain was recovered during a study of CD8+ T cells in alopecia areata. Treatment in this sample: oral pan-JAK inhibitor, 5-10 mg twice daily. The CDR3 consists of 13 residues. CDR1 and CDR2 from the germline V gene are SEHNR and FQNEAQ (reference sequence). The V and J ends lost 1 base and 6 bases respectively, with 9 bases between them. RNA, once extracted, was reverse transcribed into cDNA for use as the sequencing template. TCRdb's copy holds only in-frame clones and misses some; the assay was immunoSEQ multiplex PCR. Of 75,000 to 100,000 clones in the sample, about 71% were seen once.

This sequence joins TRBV7-9 and TRBJ1-1; TRBD1 is a possible D gene (6 bases). The sample consisted of CD8+ T cells sorted from blood, taken at week 44, from a patient treated with tofacitinib. The receptor was derived from a human donor with alopecia areata. CDR3 sequence: CASSLGGRSEAFF. For the CDR3, the DNA is TGTGCCAGCAGCTTAGGGGGGCGATCTGAAGCTTTCTTT.